Sequencing of this T cell receptor beta chain was carried out in a study of blood T cell repertoires in COVID-19. This table comes from immunoSEQ multiplex PCR, and its TCRdb copy is limited to in-frame clones, with some not included. The repertoire consists of under 200,000 clones, with around 84% occurring once and the leading ten covering about 7.7%. This CDR3 spans 15 amino acids. CDR1 and CDR2 (germline): SNHLY, FYNNEI. Trimming stripped 3 bases from V and 3 bases from J, with 12 bases between. The source of this sequence is a man aged 45-65 years who had recovered from COVID-19. V and J are TRBV2 and TRBJ1-5, with D possibly being TRBD1 (5 bases). Specimen: PBMCs or T cells enriched from blood (not recorded which). Written as DNA, the CDR3 is TGTGCCAGCAGTGACCAGGGCCATAACAATCAGCCCCAGCATTTT. Residues: CASSDQGHNNQPQHF.